What follows are 12 T cell receptor beta chains derived from one specimen sequenced in a study of T cells in localized non-small cell lung cancer. Measured with immunoSEQ multiplex PCR; TCRdb has only the in-frame clones, and not every one. The data show some 5,600 clones, with 50% to 60% seen just once and around 4% held by the top ten. The sample here was lymph node tissue, taken before any cancer treatment. The receptors here all came from a male donor aged 60 or over with stage I squamous cell lung carcinoma.

This clone was observed a few times. The gene calls are TRBV9 and TRBJ2-1; no clear D gene. This CDR3 is built from 14 residues. Trimming shortened V by 0 bases and J by 5 bases, and 9 bases separated the two germline ends. Germline V gives CDR1 SGDLS, CDR2 YYNGEE. The CDR3 DNA reads as TGTGCCAGCAGCGTAGGGACGGCCGACAATGAGCAGTTCTTC. As protein: CASSVGTADNEQFF.

This chain links TRBV11-1 with TRBJ2-2; D not resolved. The CDR3 consists of 14 residues. Trimming pared 2 bases from V and 4 bases from J, leaving 8 bases between. Germline CDR1 reads SGHAT; CDR2 reads FQDESV (reference sequence). CDR3 DNA sequence: TGTGCCAGCAGCTTAAGGTCAACCACCGGGGAGCTGTTTTTT. Amino acid sequence: CASSLRSTTGELFF.

The chain is built from TRBV6-8 and TRBJ1-1; TRBD1 matches at 12 bases. V lost 10 bases to trimming and J lost 5 bases; unmatched junction nucleotides: 17. Germline-derived CDR1 and CDR2 are MNHGY and SAAAGT. CDR3 length: 17 amino acids. DNA for the CDR3: TGTGCCATCATGGACGGGGACAGGGGGCGCGGGGGTACTGAAGCTTTCTTT. It translates to CAIMDGDRGRGGTEAFF.

The chain joins TRBV28 to TRBJ2-1; the D call may be TRBD1 or TRBD2 (5 bases each). The CDR3 spans 14 residues. Trimming took off 10 bases at V and 3 bases at J, with 16 bases between the two ends. Per germline, CDR1 MDHEN and CDR2 SYDVKM. In DNA, the CDR3 is TGTGCCACCGGGCGGGCAGGGAACTACAATGAGCAGTTCTTC. Amino acid sequence: CATGRAGNYNEQFF.

This clone is a singleton in its sample. The chain is built from TRBV19 and TRBJ2-1; TRBD1 aligns across 8 bases. The CDR3 has 16 residues. Germline trimming cut 7 bases from V and 4 bases from J; bases unmatched to any gene: 12. Germline lookup yields CDR1 LNHDA and CDR2 SQIVND (reference sequence). In DNA, the CDR3 is TGTGCCAGTACTCAACAGGGGACAGGACCGTACAATGAGCAGTTCTTC. Translated, it gives CASTQQGTGPYNEQFF.

This chain uses TRBV28 with TRBJ2-3, with 9 bases lining up with TRBD1. Trimming took 3 bases from V and 6 from J; bases not matched to a gene: 1. This CDR3 region has 13 residues. The germline CDR1 and CDR2 sequences are MDHEN and SYDVKM. The CDR3 here is CASSLGQGDTQYF. The DNA for the CDR3 is TGTGCCAGCAGTTTGGGACAGGGTGATACGCAGTATTTT.

In this sample, this clone turned up a few times. V usage is TRBV6-8 and J usage is TRBJ2-5; D not resolved. The V gene lost 0 bases and the J gene lost 1 base, with 9 bases spanning the gap. CDR3 length: 15 amino acids. Germline assignment: CDR1 MNHGY and CDR2 SAAAGT. The CDR3 region is CASSYSEQTQETQYF. The CDR3 nucleotides are TGTGCCAGCAGTTACTCGGAGCAGACCCAAGAGACCCAGTACTTC.

In this sample, this clone turned up once. V usage is TRBV30 and J usage is TRBJ2-2; D is ambiguous. V was trimmed by 3 bases and J by 7 bases, leaving 12 bases between them. Germline V gene lookup returns CDR1 GTSNPN and CDR2 SVGIG (reference sequence). The CDR3 is 13 residues long. CDR3 region: CAWRSYEVGELFF. DNA of the CDR3: TGTGCCTGGAGGTCTTACGAAGTCGGGGAGCTGTTTTTT.

The DNA of the CDR3 is TGTGCCAGTAGTACCGCCGGAAGTGGCTACACCTTC. Amino acid sequence: CASSTAGSGYTF. V is TRBV19 and J is TRBJ1-2; no clear D gene. CDR1 and CDR2 (germline): LNHDA, SQIVND (reference sequence). The CDR3 runs 12 residues. V was shortened by 4 bases and J by 7 bases, with 10 bases between the two germline ends.

This clone was seen more than once but under ten times. This chain links TRBV18 with TRBJ2-7, with 7 nucleotides matching TRBD2. Per the germline V gene, CDR1 is KGHSH and CDR2 is LQKENI. With 3 bases clipped from V and 4 bases from J, the junction kept 6 bases outside the gene matches. The CDR3 runs 14 residues. CDR3 protein: CASSPGREPYEQYF. The CDR3, as DNA: TGTGCCAGCTCACCGGGGCGGGAGCCGTACGAGCAGTACTTC. The full variable domain, in which reference TRBV18 and TRBJ2-7 provide the parts outside the CDR3, is NAGVMQNPRHLVRRRGQEARLRCSPMKGHSHVYWYRQLPEEGLKFMVYLQKENIIDESGMPKERFSAEFPKEGPSILRIQQVVRGDSAAYFCASSPGREPYEQYFGPGTRLTVT.

The sample holds a few counts of this clone. The rearrangement joins TRBV11-3 to TRBJ1-4; no clear D. The V gene's germline CDR1 is SGHNT and CDR2 YENEEA. CDR3 length: 14 amino acids. V gave up 6 bases and J gave up 0 bases, with 8 bases separating them. This chain's CDR3 is CASSILATNEKLFF. The DNA of the CDR3 is TGTGCCAGCAGTATCCTTGCAACTAATGAAAAACTGTTTTTT.

V usage is TRBV18 and J usage is TRBJ1-2; 8 bases agree with TRBD1. The CDR3 contains 15 residues. Trimming cost V 3 bases and J 6 bases; bases outside gene matches: 9. Looked up from germline, CDR1 is KGHSH and CDR2 is LQKENI. Here the CDR3 DNA reads TGTGCCAGCTCACCTTACTCGACAGGGGAAAATGGCTACACCTTC. This codes for CASSPYSTGENGYTF.